The 23 T cell receptor beta chains below all came from one sample that was sequenced in a study of patients and donors after allogeneic stem cell transplantation. Each CDR3 protein is one row after TCRdb ran MiXCR on the RT-PCR reads. The table has approximately 200,000 distinct CDR3 sequences, 41% seen once. The sample comprised blood, either unsorted or a sorted T cell fraction (not recorded which). Receptor source: a human donor who was either an allogeneic HSCT recipient or a stem cell or donor lymphocyte infusion donor (not recorded which). It is not recorded whose cells these are; they may come from a transplant donor.

The CDR3 sequence is CASSQPGAKNIQYF. The CDR3 DNA is TGCGCCAGCAGCCAACCGGGTGCCAAAAACATTCAGTACTTC. This chain joins TRBV4-3 and TRBJ2-4; D remains unclear. V shed 2 bases and J shed 1 base, with 6 bases lying between them. The CDR3 spans 14 residues. CDR1 and CDR2 (germline): LGHNA, YSLEER.

This clonotype was seen only a few times. This rearrangement joins TRBV27 to TRBJ1-1, with no clear D. Trimming shortened V by 7 bases and J by 3 bases, and 21 bases separated the two germline ends. The CDR3 has 16 amino acids. Germline V gene sequence: CDR1 MNHEY, CDR2 SMNVEV (reference sequence). CDR3 loop: CASNLVQLGGYTEAFF. DNA of the CDR3: TGTGCCAGCAACTTAGTACAGCTGGGTGGTTACACTGAAGCTTTCTTT.

In this sample, this clonotype turned up a few times. The chain carries TRBV7-2 and TRBJ1-5; maybe TRBD1 (6 bases). CDR1 SGHTA and CDR2 FQGNSA come from the germline V gene. Trimming shortened V by 5 bases and J by 9 bases, and 17 bases separated the two germline ends. The CDR3 has 14 residues. The CDR3: CASSPQQGLGPQHF. The CDR3 DNA reads TGTGCCAGCAGCCCCCAACAGGGCTTGGGGCCCCAGCATTTT.

This clonotype occurred a few times. The rearrangement links TRBV29-1 to TRBJ1-4, with unresolved D. V dropped 8 bases and J dropped 8 bases, with 15 bases sitting between them. The CDR3 contains 12 residues. CDR1 is SQVTM, CDR2 ANQGSEA, per germline. CDR3 DNA sequence: TGCAGCCCACCGCCGGGCAACGAAAAACTGTTTTTT. Translation: CSPPPGNEKLFF.

The chain combines TRBV20-1 with TRBJ2-7; TRBD2 agrees at 10 bases. V gave up 1 base and J gave up 2 bases; unmatched junction bases: 5. The CDR3 spans 15 residues. Per the germline V gene, CDR1 is DFQATT and CDR2 is SNEGSKA (reference sequence). The CDR3 region has the DNA TGCAGTGCTAGAGGATTTGGACTAGCGGCCTACGAGCAGTACTTC. Amino acid sequence: CSARGFGLAAYEQYF.

The rearrangement joins TRBV9 to TRBJ1-3; D not certain. CDR3 length: 16 residues. Trimming cost V 3 bases and J 0 bases, with 13 bases left between them. Germline V gene lookup returns CDR1 SGDLS and CDR2 YYNGEE. CDR3 loop: CASSDPNRLSGNTIYF. The CDR3 DNA follows: TGTGCCAGCAGCGACCCTAATAGGCTCTCTGGAAACACCATATATTTT.

The sample holds a few counts of this clonotype. Here the CDR3 DNA reads TGTGCCAGCAGTTTATATCGTGAGGGGGTACAGCCCCAGCATTTT. It yields the protein CASSLYREGVQPQHF. This chain uses TRBV28 with TRBJ1-5; D possibly corresponds to TRBD1 (6 bases). CDR1 is MDHEN and CDR2 is SYDVKM in the germline V gene. Between the trimmed V and J ends, which lost 1 base and 7 bases, there was a span of 14 bases. CDR3 length: 15 residues.

This clonotype has more than one count but fewer than ten. This chain links TRBV24-1 with TRBJ2-1, with D tentatively TRBD1 (5 bases). The CDR3 is made up of 16 amino acids. The V end was cut by 3 bases, the J end by 0 bases, with 11 bases between. CDR1 KGHDR and CDR2 SFDVKD come from the germline V gene. The DNA for the CDR3 is TGTGCCACCAGTGATAGGGGCCGAAGCTCCTACAATGAGCAGTTCTTC. Its protein product is CATSDRGRSSYNEQFF.

In its sample, this clonotype was seen a few times. The V gene is TRBV28, the J gene TRBJ1-1; D may be TRBD1 (6 bases). Trimming left V 7 bases short and J 1 base short, with 19 bases between. In germline, CDR1 is MDHEN, CDR2 SYDVKM. The CDR3 is made up of 16 amino acids. The CDR3: CASTATSGAGNTEAFF. The CDR3 DNA follows: TGTGCCAGCACCGCCACCTCAGGGGCTGGGAACACTGAAGCTTTCTTT.

This clonotype was seen more than once but under ten times. The chain recombines TRBV9 with TRBJ1-1, with a possible D match to TRBD1 (5 bases). The V and J ends lost 0 bases and 0 bases respectively, with 9 bases between them. Germline V lookup: CDR1 SGDLS, CDR2 YYNGEE. This CDR3 has 15 residues. The CDR3 DNA is TGTGCCAGCAGCGTAGGACCGGGGCTGAACACTGAAGCTTTCTTT. Residues: CASSVGPGLNTEAFF.

The rearrangement joins TRBV3-1 to TRBJ1-2; D is perhaps TRBD1 (5 bases). From germline, CDR1 is LGHDT and CDR2 YNNKEL (reference sequence). This CDR3 contains 13 residues. V gave up 3 bases and J gave up 6 bases, with 11 bases separating them. The CDR3, as DNA: TGTGCCAGCAGCCACTCTGGGACGCATGGCTACACCTTC. This translates into CASSHSGTHGYTF.

This clonotype appeared many times. This chain uses TRBV9 with TRBJ2-7; 7 nucleotides line up with TRBD1. CDR1 and CDR2 from the germline V gene are SGDLS and YYNGEE. The V and J ends lost 7 bases and 3 bases, in that order; junction bases with no gene match: 10. The CDR3 spans 14 residues. This CDR3 reads CASVRRGICYEQYF. CDR3 in DNA: TGTGCCAGCGTTCGCAGGGGGATTTGCTACGAGCAGTACTTC.

This chain connects TRBV5-6 to TRBJ2-3; TRBD2 matches at 7 bases. The J segment lost 4 bases and the V segment lost 0 bases, leaving 8 bases of the junction unmatched. Germline loops: CDR1 SGHDT, CDR2 YYEEEE. The CDR3 contains 16 residues. CDR3 region: CASSLDGGRASDTQYF. The CDR3 DNA reads as TGTGCCAGCAGCTTGGACGGGGGGAGGGCCTCAGATACGCAGTATTTT.

DNA for the CDR3: TGTGCCAGCAGCCCCGGACAGAACACCTTC. Translated, it gives CASSPGQNTF. This sequence joins TRBV7-9 and TRBJ1-2; possible D gene TRBD1, 6 bases. The CDR3 consists of 10 residues. Germline values: CDR1 SEHNR, CDR2 FQNEAQ (reference sequence). With 5 bases removed from V and 12 bases from J, the gap between germline ends came to 10 bases.

The V and J genes are TRBV5-1 and TRBJ1-1; the match to TRBD1 covers 7 bases. Per the germline V gene, CDR1 is SGHRS and CDR2 is YFSETQ. The CDR3 is made up of 16 amino acids. J gave up 3 bases and V 7 bases, and 15 bases lay outside the gene matches. CDR3 coding DNA: TGCGCCAGCGGTCTCCCCTTCGGAGGGGGCCACACTGAAGCTTTCTTT. It codes for CASGLPFGGGHTEAFF.

In its sample, this clonotype was seen once. The V gene is TRBV29-1, the J gene TRBJ2-3, with D tentatively TRBD1 (6 bases). Germline CDR1 reads SQVTM; CDR2 reads ANQGSEA. The CDR3 has 14 amino acids. V lost 0 bases and J 3 bases, leaving 10 bases between the germline ends. This CDR3 reads CSVEDQQGTDTQYF. In nucleotides, the CDR3 is TGCAGCGTTGAAGATCAGCAGGGGACAGATACGCAGTATTTT.

This clonotype appeared a few times. CDR3 sequence (DNA): TGTGCCAGCAGCCCCCGACAAGGGGCAAGCTCTGGAAACACCATATATTTT. It encodes CASSPRQGASSGNTIYF. This chain connects TRBV5-6 to TRBJ1-3, with a possible D match to TRBD1 (5 bases). V shed 4 bases and J shed 0 bases, with 17 bases lying between them. Germline V gives CDR1 SGHDT, CDR2 YYEEEE. The CDR3 extends over 17 amino acids.

A few counts support this clonotype. The genes are TRBV5-1 and TRBJ1-1, with TRBD1 matching over 7 bases. Germline V gives CDR1 SGHRS, CDR2 YFSETQ. The CDR3 is 15 amino acids. Unmatched junction bases numbered 7, after V lost 0 bases and J lost 5 bases. DNA of the CDR3: TGCGCCAGCAGCTTGGCTACAGGGGCGGTGACTGAAGCTTTCTTT. Translation: CASSLATGAVTEAFF. Looking up the rest from reference TRBV5-1 and TRBJ1-1 gives the full variable domain: KAGVTQTPRYLIKTRGQQVTLSCSPISGHRSVSWYQQTPGQGLQFLFEYFSETQRNKGNFPGRFSGRQFSNSRSEMNVSTLELGDSALYLCASSLATGAVTEAFFGQGTRLTVV.

The rearrangement uses TRBV11-2 and TRBJ1-1; possible D gene TRBD1, 5 bases. V was shortened by 5 bases and J by 3 bases, with 13 bases between the two germline ends. Germline CDR1 SGHAT, CDR2 FQNNGV. This CDR3 is 14 amino acids long. CDR3 loop: CASSGAADYTEAFF. CDR3 DNA: TGTGCCAGCAGCGGGGCGGCAGATTACACTGAAGCTTTCTTT.

The chain recombines TRBV27 with TRBJ2-3, with D possibly matching TRBD1 (6 bases). Germline V gives CDR1 MNHEY, CDR2 SMNVEV (reference sequence). V lost 5 bases and J 3 bases, leaving 21 bases between the germline ends. The CDR3 contains 17 residues. CDR3 bases: TGTGCCAGCAGTCCCGGACCCGAAGGGGGAAAGACAGATACGCAGTATTTT. Translation: CASSPGPEGGKTDTQYF.

This sequence joins TRBV12-3 or TRBV12-4 and TRBJ1-2; TRBD1 might be the D (5 bases). CDR3 length equals 15 residues. V lost 2 bases and J 2 bases, leaving 12 bases between the germline ends. As DNA, the CDR3 is TGTGCCAGCAGTTTAAAAGGGACGGAGAACTATGGCTACACCTTC. It codes for CASSLKGTENYGYTF.

The chain has TRBV9 and TRBJ1-3; 7 bases are shared with TRBD1. The CDR3 is 16 amino acids. The trim removed 2 bases at V and 4 bases at J, leaving 9 bases unmatched. Germline CDR1 is SGDLS and CDR2 is YYNGEE. CDR3 residues: CASSVYTGEAGNTIYF. The CDR3 DNA follows: TGTGCCAGCAGCGTGTACACAGGGGAGGCGGGAAACACCATATATTTT.

This chain connects TRBV5-1 to TRBJ2-1, with 8 bases identical to TRBD1. Germline trimming cut 9 bases from V and 3 bases from J; bases unmatched to any gene: 5. Germline V CDR1 and CDR2: SGHRS, YFSETQ. This CDR3 is built from 13 residues. CDR3 amino acids: CATKTGDYNEQFF. The CDR3 DNA reads TGCGCCACTAAGACAGGGGACTACAATGAGCAGTTCTTC.